This TCR beta chain was captured in a study of shared clonotypes between healthy human individuals. Study-wide background: Donor ages ranged 18 to 49 years: a couple of women, a few men.

Sequencing was performed with immunoSEQ multiplex PCR; in TCRdb, only in-frame clones are kept and a portion is missing. The data hold about 1 million clones, with approximately 68% observed a single time. Study-level points and caveats: Naive CD4 clonotype sharing across several donors was 5% to 6%.

V was trimmed by 6 bases and J by 5 bases, leaving 8 bases between them. The V gene's germline CDR1 is MNHNS and CDR2 SASEGT. CDR3 length: 13 residues. Notes on this clone: What it recognizes is unknown.

This TCR derives from a man in his late teens or twenties in good health. The chain employs TRBV6-1 and TRBJ1-6; no firm D call. Sample: memory CD4+ T cells sorted from blood. Subset noted: CD45RA-negative fraction. The DNA of the CDR3 is TGTGCCAGCAGGCGAGGAGATAATTCACCCCTCCACTTT. Translating it yields CASRRGDNSPLHF.